The 16 T cell receptor beta chains listed next were all sequenced from one sample in a study of blood T cell repertoires in COVID-19 (dated by TCRdb to 2019 to 2021). To prepare the library, the immunoSEQ multiplex PCR assay was applied. In TCRdb, the immuneACCESS table is reduced to in-frame sequences with V and J assigned. These tables do not hold every clone; where another copy was compared, an unresolved V gene accounts for under half, and the others remain unexplained. The sample table records approximately 230,000 clones; around 83% of these occur just once. The ten biggest clones cover 5.7% of the sample. What was sequenced was peripheral blood. The source of these receptors is an elderly man with acute or convalescent COVID-19.

The chain carries TRBV7-9 and TRBJ2-7; 10 bases match TRBD2. V shed 5 bases, J shed 1 base, and the junction held 11 bases outside the gene matches. Germline lookup yields CDR1 SEHNR and CDR2 FQNEAQ (reference sequence). CDR3 length: 17 residues. CDR3 DNA sequence: TGTGCCAGCAGCCGCGTTGCGGGACTAGCGCAATCCTACGAGCAGTACTTC. Its translation: CASSRVAGLAQSYEQYF.

The gene calls are TRBV18 and TRBJ2-3; a weak D match, TRBD2 (5 bases). Germline V gene data show CDR1 as KGHSH and CDR2 as LQKENI. The CDR3 spans 15 residues. Deletions cut 4 bases from V and 0 bases from J, with 11 bases between. CDR3 protein: CASSQDFPSTDTQYF. In nucleotides, the CDR3 is TGTGCCAGCTCACAGGACTTTCCTAGCACAGATACGCAGTATTTT.

This clone was seen a handful of times. The chain recombines TRBV12-3 or TRBV12-4 with TRBJ1-1; D perhaps matches TRBD1 (6 bases). The CDR3 extends over 11 amino acids. With 6 bases removed from V and 11 bases from J, the gap between germline ends came to 13 bases. CDR3: CASSPGVVAFF. CDR3 coding DNA: TGTGCCAGCAGCCCAGGGGTGGTGGCTTTCTTT.

The CDR3 nucleotides read TGCGCCAGCATGACCCTAACGGGAGGAGTCGACAATGAGCAGTTCTTC. Its translation is CASMTLTGGVDNEQFF. The V and J genes are TRBV5-1 and TRBJ2-1; 7 nucleotides align to TRBD2. Per germline, CDR1 SGHRS and CDR2 YFSETQ. The V gene end was trimmed by 6 bases and the J gene end by 5 bases; junction bases not matched to a gene: 14. The length of the CDR3 is 16 residues.

The rearrangement links TRBV6-5 to TRBJ2-3; D unresolved. This CDR3 contains 13 residues. V dropped 5 bases and J dropped 2 bases, with 8 bases sitting between them. Germline V CDR1 and CDR2: MNHEY, SVGAGI. The CDR3: CASSHRHTDTQYF. For the CDR3, the DNA is TGTGCCAGCAGTCACAGACACACAGATACGCAGTATTTT.

This chain uses TRBV7-6 with TRBJ2-3; maybe TRBD2 (5 bases). Germline CDR1 is SGHVS and CDR2 is FNYEAQ. The V gene lost 6 bases and the J gene lost 1 base, with 20 bases spanning the gap. The CDR3 runs to 17 residues. In DNA form, the CDR3 reads TGTGCCAGCAGTTATAATTTTCCGGGGAGCGGCACAGATACGCAGTATTTT. It yields the protein CASSYNFPGSGTDTQYF.

V is TRBV6-6 and J is TRBJ2-5; 8 bases agree with TRBD1. Germline values: CDR1 MNHNY, CDR2 SVGAGI (reference sequence). The CDR3 is 14 amino acids. The V gene end was trimmed by 8 bases and the J gene end by 6 bases; junction bases not matched to a gene: 11. This chain's CDR3 is CASGGTGTFQTQYF. The CDR3 DNA sequence: TGTGCCAGCGGCGGGACAGGAACGTTTCAGACCCAGTACTTC.

The rearrangement links TRBV18 to TRBJ2-5; D is unclear. V lost 2 bases, J lost 5 bases, and 6 bases lay in between. Per germline, CDR1 KGHSH and CDR2 LQKENI. This CDR3 has 12 residues. The CDR3 DNA follows: TGTGCCAGCTCACCAGGAGTTGAGACCCAGTACTTC. Translation: CASSPGVETQYF.

This clone was counted once. The chain joins TRBV2 to TRBJ1-1; unclear D gene. Germline V gene data show CDR1 as SNHLY and CDR2 as FYNNEI. The CDR3 is 13 residues long. The V end was cut by 6 bases, the J end by 7 bases, with 15 bases between. CDR3 DNA sequence: TGTGCCAGCAGCCCTGGAGGCAGAGGTGAAGCTTTCTTT. This codes for CASSPGGRGEAFF. The whole variable domain, filled in from reference TRBV2 and TRBJ1-1, reads EPEVTQTPSHQVTQMGQEVILRCVPISNHLYFYWYRQILGQKVEFLVSFYNNEISEKSEIFDDQFSVERPDGSNFTLKIRSTKLEDSAMYFCASSPGGRGEAFFGQGTRLTVV.

Concerning this clone itself: The junction departs from the called germline gene at one end, perhaps through a read error. The identical CDR3 is also encoded by other nucleotide sequences in the sample. The chain recombines TRBV27 with TRBJ2-1, with TRBD2 matching over 8 bases. Looked up from germline, CDR1 is MNHEY and CDR2 is SMNVEV (reference sequence). The CDR3 is 15 residues long. CDR3: CPTAGGLGGGDEQFF. CDR3 coding DNA: TGCCCCACCGCGGGGGGACTCGGGGGGGGCGATGAGCAGTTCTTC.

The V gene is TRBV18, the J gene TRBJ1-1, with TRBD1 matching 7 bases. V lost 3 bases and J lost 0; bases outside the gene matches: 10. This CDR3 contains 17 residues. Germline V CDR1 and CDR2: KGHSH, LQKENI. The CDR3 nucleotides are TGTGCCAGCTCACCCTATGGACAGGCCGTCATGAACACTGAAGCTTTCTTT. It encodes CASSPYGQAVMNTEAFF.

This clone was seen repeatedly, ten times or more. This chain joins TRBV9 and TRBJ2-1; TRBD2 matches 10 bases. Germline V CDR1 and CDR2: SGDLS, YYNGEE. J was trimmed by 7 bases and V by 0 bases; bases with no gene match: 4. The CDR3 consists of 15 residues. The CDR3 bases are TGTGCCAGCAGCGTAGGAAGTAGCGGGGGGAATGAGCAGTTCTTC. Amino acids: CASSVGSSGGNEQFF.

In its sample, this clone was seen once. The V and J genes are TRBV28 and TRBJ1-3; D may be TRBD1 (5 bases). The CDR3 has 15 amino acids. With 6 bases removed from V and 0 bases from J, the gap between germline ends came to 12 bases. Looked up from germline, CDR1 is MDHEN and CDR2 is SYDVKM. Written as DNA, the CDR3 is TGTGCCAGCAGGGGGCCAGGCGGCTCTGGAAACACCATATATTTT. It is translated as CASRGPGGSGNTIYF.

V is TRBV19 and J is TRBJ2-1; the match to TRBD1 covers 8 bases. V gave up 9 bases and J gave up 6 bases; unmatched junction bases: 13. Germline-derived CDR1 and CDR2 are LNHDA and SQIVND (reference sequence). CDR3 length equals 15 residues. The CDR3 here is CASTAGTGLPNEQFF. In nucleotides, the CDR3 is TGTGCCAGCACCGCCGGGACAGGTCTACCCAATGAGCAGTTCTTC.

This chain links TRBV10-1 with TRBJ2-4; maybe TRBD1 (6 bases). This CDR3 comprises 21 residues. Germline assignment: CDR1 WNHNN and CDR2 SYGVQD (reference sequence). Deletions cut 0 bases from V and 0 bases from J, with 24 bases between. The CDR3 sequence: CASSESKGRGKVGLAKNIQYF. CDR3 nucleotide sequence: TGCGCCAGCAGTGAGTCGAAGGGCAGGGGAAAAGTGGGGTTAGCCAAAAACATTCAGTACTTC.

For the CDR3, the DNA is TGTGCCATCAGTGATCTTGGTGCGAGTTACGAGCAGTACTTC. Protein sequence: CAISDLGASYEQYF. V gene TRBV10-3 combines with J gene TRBJ2-7; D not resolved. CDR3 length equals 14 residues. V was shortened by 3 bases and J by 4 bases, with 13 bases between the two germline ends. Germline CDR1 is ENHRY and CDR2 is SYGVKD.